The next 14 T cell receptor beta chains were all read from a single sample in a study of blood T cell repertoires in COVID-19 (dated by TCRdb to 2019 to 2021). Receptors were amplified or captured by the immunoSEQ multiplex PCR assay. In its TCRdb copy, this immuneACCESS table keeps in-frame sequences only and misses some clones. Where compared with another copy, unresolved V genes explain less than half of these, and the others have no known cause. The table for this sample lists just over 150,000 clones; around 82% of them were counted only once. The ten largest clones add up to 7% of the sample. Sequenced material: peripheral blood. The receptors stem from a woman aged 40 to 50 with COVID-19, enrolled during active disease.

Points on this clone: This CDR3 is also generated by other DNA sequences in the sample. The chain uses TRBV18 and TRBJ2-5; maybe TRBD2 (6 bases). CDR3 length equals 11 residues. Germline V gives CDR1 KGHSH, CDR2 LQKENI. Trimming removed 6 bases at V and 5 bases at J, with 7 bases between. The CDR3 here is CASSGGETQYF. The CDR3 DNA is TGTGCCAGCTCCGGAGGGGAGACCCAGTACTTC.

This clone was found a few times. The chain uses TRBV5-6 and TRBJ2-3; D gene ambiguous. Germline-derived CDR1 and CDR2 are SGHDT and YYEEEE. V was pared by 4 bases and J by 0 bases, with 12 bases between. This CDR3 contains 15 residues. The CDR3: CASSRRSTSTDTQYF. The CDR3 DNA is TGTGCCAGCAGCCGCCGTTCAACTAGCACAGATACGCAGTATTTT.

The chain carries TRBV10-3 and TRBJ1-2, with a possible D match to TRBD1 (6 bases). V lost 3 bases and J lost 7, with 9 bases in between. This CDR3 region has 12 residues. From germline, CDR1 is ENHRY and CDR2 SYGVKD. The CDR3 DNA reads TGTGCCATCAGTGAACAGGGAACTGGCTACACCTTC. As protein: CAISEQGTGYTF.

V and J are TRBV5-1 and TRBJ1-1; possible D gene TRBD1, 5 bases. Germline V gives CDR1 SGHRS, CDR2 YFSETQ. The CDR3 length is 15 residues. Trimming removed 0 bases at V and 1 base at J, with 10 bases between. The CDR3 DNA sequence: TGCGCCAGCAGCTTGGATGGGAGGGGGAACACTGAAGCTTTCTTT. This codes for CASSLDGRGNTEAFF. Filled out from reference TRBV5-1 and TRBJ1-1, the complete variable domain reads KAGVTQTPRYLIKTRGQQVTLSCSPISGHRSVSWYQQTPGQGLQFLFEYFSETQRNKGNFPGRFSGRQFSNSRSEMNVSTLELGDSALYLCASSLDGRGNTEAFFGQGTRLTVV.

The chain couples TRBV7-9 to TRBJ2-7, with a weak D call TRBD2 (7 bases). Germline CDR1 is SEHNR and CDR2 is FQNEAQ (reference sequence). CDR3 size: 15 residues. The ends were cut back, 5 bases at V and 3 bases at J, with 17 bases in the middle. The CDR3 DNA follows: TGTGCCAGCAGCCCGGGGGCCGGGACTAACTACGAGCAGTACTTC. Amino acids: CASSPGAGTNYEQYF.

This clone was found a few times. The gene calls are TRBV5-5 and TRBJ2-3, with D unclear. The CDR3 consists of 14 residues. Germline lookup yields CDR1 SGHKS and CDR2 YYEKEE (reference sequence). Trimming took off 1 base at V and 8 bases at J, with 14 bases between the two ends. CDR3 in DNA: TGTGCCAGCAGCTTGTCGGCCGCTACGGGTACGCAGTATTTT. As protein: CASSLSAATGTQYF.

This chain uses TRBV21-1 with TRBJ1-2; whether TRBD1, the table's D call, matches the DNA was not checked. TRBV21-1 is described as a pseudogene. The CDR3 has 18 amino acids. The CDR3 reads CASSKVSRWQGADDGYTF. The CDR3 DNA is TGTGCCAGCAGCAAGGTCTCTAGGTGGCAGGGCGCTGATGATGGCTACACCTTC.

This clone occurred a few times. The chain employs TRBV7-9 and TRBJ2-3, with 9 bases matching TRBD1. In germline, CDR1 is SEHNR, CDR2 FQNEAQ (reference sequence). The length of the CDR3 is 13 residues. Trimming took 5 bases from V and 3 from J; bases not matched to a gene: 0. CDR3 region: CASSGQGTDTQYF. The CDR3 DNA reads as TGTGCCAGCAGCGGACAGGGGACAGATACGCAGTATTTT.

In its sample, this clone was seen once. J is TRBJ2-5 and V is TRBV19; 9 nucleotides agree with TRBD1. There are 13 residues in the CDR3. J was trimmed by 3 bases and V by 7 bases; bases with no gene match: 3. Germline CDR1 reads LNHDA; CDR2 reads SQIVND (reference sequence). Here the CDR3 reads CASKDRGKETQYF. DNA of the CDR3: TGTGCCAGTAAGGACAGGGGAAAAGAGACCCAGTACTTC.

The chain has TRBV7-3 and TRBJ2-1; 13 bases match TRBD2. The CDR3 totals 16 residues. CDR1 is SGHTA, CDR2 FQGTGA, per germline. The V and J ends lost 5 bases and 8 bases, in that order; junction bases with no gene match: 9. CDR3 in DNA: TGTGCCAGCAGCACCGGACTAGCGGGAGTGGGCGATGAGCAGTTCTTC. Its protein is CASSTGLAGVGDEQFF. The variable domain in full, completed from reference TRBV7-3 and TRBJ2-1, reads GAGVSQTPSNKVTEKGKYVELRCDPISGHTALYWYRQSLGQGPEFLIYFQGTGAADDSGLPNDRFFAVRPEGSVSTLKIQRTERGDSAVYLCASSTGLAGVGDEQFFGPGTRLTVL.

About this clone: Other nucleotide sequences from this sample produce the same CDR3. V and J are TRBV14 and TRBJ1-2; no definite D call. This CDR3 is 13 amino acids long. V was shortened by 0 bases and J by 4 bases, with 6 bases between the two germline ends. CDR1 and CDR2 from the germline V gene are SGHDN and FVKESK. The CDR3 reads CASSQDLAYGYTF. CDR3 nucleotide sequence: TGTGCCAGCAGCCAAGACTTGGCCTATGGCTACACCTTC.

V is TRBV14 and J is TRBJ2-2; tentatively, D is TRBD2 (5 bases). Germline V gives CDR1 SGHDN, CDR2 FVKESK. V shed 4 bases and J shed 5 bases, with 17 bases lying between them. The CDR3 is 16 amino acids. The CDR3 region is CASSRIIGEGTGELFF. As DNA, the CDR3 is TGTGCCAGCAGCCGAATTATTGGAGAGGGAACCGGGGAGCTGTTTTTT.

This chain links TRBV4-2 with TRBJ1-3, with 8 bases identical to TRBD1. V lost 0 bases, J lost 4 bases, and 11 bases stayed unmatched. The germline gives CDR1 LGHNA, CDR2 YNFKEQ. This CDR3 spans 18 amino acids. The CDR3 here is CASSQDPQGGRRGNTIYF. The CDR3 region has the DNA TGTGCCAGCAGCCAAGATCCACAGGGGGGGAGAAGAGGAAACACCATATATTTT.

The gene calls are TRBV10-1 and TRBJ2-2; possibly TRBD1 for D (6 bases). The germline V gene has CDR1 WNHNN and CDR2 SYGVQD (reference sequence). V was trimmed by 7 bases and J by 5 bases, leaving 11 bases between them. This CDR3 is built from 13 residues. CDR3 loop: CASKGQRTGELFF. CDR3 nucleotides: TGCGCCAGCAAGGGACAAAGAACCGGGGAGCTGTTTTTT.